Below are 30 T cell receptor beta chains sequenced from a single sample in a study of PD-1 blockade in classical Hodgkin lymphoma. Every patient experienced relapse after autologous stem cell transplantation, and brentuximab vedotin exposure varied. Clones were sequenced by immunoSEQ multiplex PCR, and TCRdb holds only the in-frame ones, with some missing. Among some 21,000 clones listed, 68% were seen once. The material was peripheral blood mononuclear cells (PBMCs), obtained at baseline. The source is a human donor with classical Hodgkin lymphoma.

This clone came up once. The rearrangement links TRBV7-9 to TRBJ2-3, with 9 bases identical to TRBD2. This CDR3 has 15 residues. The ends lost 5 bases at V and 5 bases at J; junction bases unmatched: 8. Per the germline V gene, CDR1 is SEHNR and CDR2 is FQNEAQ (reference sequence). This CDR3 reads CASSPSGMRVDTQYF. The CDR3 region has the DNA TGTGCCAGCAGCCCTAGCGGGATGCGGGTAGATACGCAGTATTTT. Using reference TRBV7-9 and TRBJ2-3 for the parts outside the CDR3, the full variable domain is DTGVSQNPRHKITKRGQNVTFRCDPISEHNRLYWYRQTLGQGPEFLTYFQNEAQLEKSRLLSDRFSAERPKGSFSTLEIQRTEQGDSAMYLCASSPSGMRVDTQYFGPGTRLTVL.

The chain combines TRBV18 with TRBJ2-1; perhaps TRBD2 as D (5 bases). CDR3 length: 17 amino acids. Germline-derived CDR1 and CDR2 are KGHSH and LQKENI. Trimming stripped 3 bases from V and 0 bases from J, with 15 bases between. In DNA, the CDR3 is TGTGCCAGCTCACCTCGGGGTAGCAAAAGCTCCTACAATGAGCAGTTCTTC. Protein product: CASSPRGSKSSYNEQFF.

This clone was seen more than once but under ten times. The chain carries TRBV2 and TRBJ2-1, with TRBD1 identical over 8 bases. The germline V gene has CDR1 SNHLY and CDR2 FYNNEI. The CDR3 is 21 residues long. Trimming removed 6 bases from V and 9 bases from J; junction bases left unmatched: 31. CDR3 nucleotide sequence: TGTGCCAGCAGCTCGACATCACTAGGGGGACAGGCCCTCGCATGGGGCGGTGAGCAGTTCTTC. This codes for CASSSTSLGGQALAWGGEQFF.

The chain links TRBV5-1 to TRBJ2-2; D call uncertain. Germline CDR1 is SGHRS and CDR2 is YFSETQ. The CDR3 length is 13 residues. The V end was cut by 4 bases, the J end by 7 bases, with 11 bases between. In DNA, the CDR3 is TGCGCCAGCAGCGCAGTTGAGGTCGGGGAGCTGTTTTTT. It yields the protein CASSAVEVGELFF.

The V gene is TRBV10-2, the J gene TRBJ2-3; D ambiguous. V was trimmed by 3 bases and J by 2 bases, leaving 15 bases between them. The CDR3 sequence is 16 residues long. Per germline, CDR1 WSHSY and CDR2 SAAADI. The CDR3 coding sequence is TGCGCCAGCAGTGACCTAGGCTCGCTTGACACAGATACGCAGTATTTT. This codes for CASSDLGSLDTDTQYF.

The chain is built from TRBV27 and TRBJ2-3; D unclear. Germline CDR1 and CDR2: MNHEY and SMNVEV (reference sequence). Deletions cut 5 bases from V and 3 bases from J, with 9 bases between. The CDR3 is 13 amino acids. The CDR3 DNA sequence: TGTGCCAGCAGTCGGATCGGGACAGATACGCAGTATTTT. It codes for CASSRIGTDTQYF.

This clone was seen only a few times. The chain employs TRBV6-6 and TRBJ2-7; weak D call: TRBD2 (6 bases). With 2 bases removed from V and 5 bases from J, the gap between germline ends came to 13 bases. The CDR3 length is 14 residues. Germline loops: CDR1 MNHNY, CDR2 SVGAGI (reference sequence). CDR3 bases: TGTGCCAGCAGTTACGGCGGGAAGGTCGACGAGCAGTACTTC. Amino acids: CASSYGGKVDEQYF.

The gene calls are TRBV28 and TRBJ1-1; TRBD1 matches 8 bases. The CDR3 runs 15 residues. V was clipped by 10 bases and J by 5 bases; unmatched bases: 15. The germline CDR1 and CDR2 sequences are MDHEN and SYDVKM. CDR3 in amino acids: CATVYLQGAGTEAFF. The CDR3 region has the DNA TGTGCCACCGTCTACCTTCAGGGGGCTGGGACTGAAGCTTTCTTT.

This clone was seen a single time. This rearrangement joins TRBV7-2 to TRBJ2-4; D assignment may be TRBD1 or TRBD2 (5 bases each). Trimming took 3 bases from V and 0 from J, leaving 9 bases between them. CDR3 size: 15 residues. Germline V gene lookup returns CDR1 SGHTA and CDR2 FQGNSA. CDR3 amino acids: CASSFGDPAKNIQYF. Written as DNA, the CDR3 is TGTGCCAGCAGCTTCGGGGACCCAGCCAAAAACATTCAGTACTTC.

The J gene is TRBJ2-1, the V gene TRBV9; D unresolved. Germline CDR1 is SGDLS and CDR2 is YYNGEE. The CDR3 consists of 13 residues. V lost 0 bases to trimming and J lost 1 base, with 2 bases between them. The CDR3 DNA follows: TGTGCCAGCAGCGTAGTATCCTACAATGAGCAGTTCTTC. Protein product: CASSVVSYNEQFF.

This chain uses TRBV5-4 with TRBJ2-7; 10 nucleotides agree with TRBD1. Germline CDR1 SGHNT, CDR2 YYREEE (reference sequence). After removal of 2 bases from V and 5 bases from J, the junction contained 7 bases not matched to a gene. The CDR3 loop spans 15 amino acids. The CDR3 is CASSFPGQGDHEQYF. The CDR3 DNA reads TGTGCCAGCAGCTTCCCTGGACAGGGGGACCACGAGCAGTACTTC. The entire variable domain, with the rest obtained from reference TRBV5-4 and TRBJ2-7, is as follows: ETGVTQSPTHLIKTRGQQVTLRCSSQSGHNTVSWYQQALGQGPQFIFQYYREEENGRGNFPPRFSGLQFPNYSSELNVNALELDDSALYLCASSFPGQGDHEQYFGPGTRLTVT.

V is TRBV5-6 and J is TRBJ1-2; possible D gene TRBD1, 5 bases. The ends were cut back, 0 bases at V and 0 bases at J, with 12 bases in the middle. CDR3 size: 16 residues. CDR1 is SGHDT and CDR2 is YYEEEE in the germline V gene. This CDR3 is CASSLALAGTNYGYTF. CDR3 in DNA: TGTGCCAGCAGCTTGGCTCTCGCAGGGACTAACTATGGCTACACCTTC. Full variable domain (remainder filled in from reference TRBV5-6 and TRBJ1-2): DAGVTQSPTHLIKTRGQQVTLRCSPKSGHDTVSWYQQALGQGPQFIFQYYEEEERQRGNFPDRFSGHQFPNYSSELNVNALLLGDSALYLCASSLALAGTNYGYTFGSGTRLTVV.

The chain couples TRBV30 to TRBJ1-2; D gene uncertain. The germline V gene encodes CDR1 GTSNPN and CDR2 SVGIG (reference sequence). This CDR3 spans 16 amino acids. The V gene lost 1 base and the J gene lost 7 bases, with 22 bases spanning the gap. This chain's CDR3 is CAWSAAGIRGRGGYTF. The CDR3 DNA reads TGTGCCTGGAGTGCCGCGGGGATCCGAGGGCGCGGTGGCTACACCTTC.

The chain has TRBV28 and TRBJ2-5; D possibly corresponds to TRBD2 (5 bases). V was clipped by 5 bases and J by 5 bases, with 9 bases between them. Germline values: CDR1 MDHEN, CDR2 SYDVKM. This CDR3 region has 12 residues. The CDR3 loop reads CASSAGRETQYF. Here the CDR3 DNA reads TGTGCCAGCAGTGCGGGCCGGGAGACCCAGTACTTC.

V usage is TRBV5-1 and J usage is TRBJ1-1; D possibly corresponds to TRBD1 (5 bases). V lost 2 bases to trimming and J lost 5 bases, with 13 bases between them. CDR3 length: 14 residues. CDR1 is SGHRS and CDR2 is YFSETQ in the germline V gene. In nucleotides, the CDR3 is TGCGCCAGCAGCTTAGACGCGGGGGGGACTGAAGCTTTCTTT. Its translation: CASSLDAGGTEAFF.

A note on this clone: One end of the junction varies from germline; a read error may be responsible. The chain links TRBV6-5 to TRBJ2-5, with D possibly being TRBD2 (6 bases). The germline CDR1 and CDR2 sequences are MNHEY and SVGAGI. The CDR3 runs 16 residues. The CDR3 sequence: CASSYWDSGMGETQYF. DNA for the CDR3: TGTGCCAGCAGCTACTGGGACTCCGGGATGGGGGAGACCCAGTACTTC.

This chain joins TRBV6-1 and TRBJ2-4; TRBD1 is a possible D gene (5 bases). The germline gives CDR1 MNHNS, CDR2 SASEGT. Trimming removed 7 bases at V and 2 bases at J, with 15 bases between. The CDR3 consists of 15 residues. DNA for the CDR3: TGTGCCAGCACCAGGGCCTCACGCTCCAAAAACATTCAGTACTTC. Translation gives CASTRASRSKNIQYF.

Judged by abundance, this clone is medium-sized. The chain recombines TRBV15 with TRBJ2-1, with D possibly called TRBD1 or TRBD2 (6 bases each). CDR1 is LNHNV and CDR2 is YYDKDF in the germline V gene (reference sequence). V was cut by 5 bases and J by 0 bases, with 11 bases left in between. This CDR3 comprises 15 residues. The CDR3 bases are TGTGCCACCAGCGGGGGGCCAGACTCCTACAATGAGCAGTTCTTC. Its translation: CATSGGPDSYNEQFF.

The rearrangement links TRBV13 to TRBJ2-1, with 14 bases matching TRBD2. Germline V gene sequence: CDR1 PRHDT, CDR2 FYEKMQ (reference sequence). Losses at the gene ends were 4 bases for V and 10 bases for J; bases not matched to a gene: 9. This CDR3 has 16 residues. DNA for the CDR3: TGTGCCAGCAGCTCACAGACTAGCGGGAGGGCGGAAGAGCAGTTCTTC. Its protein product is CASSSQTSGRAEEQFF.

The chain links TRBV18 to TRBJ1-2, with TRBD1 matching 7 bases. The V segment lost 2 bases and the J segment 7 bases; nucleotides outside the gene matches: 10. Germline V gene data show CDR1 as KGHSH and CDR2 as LQKENI. This CDR3 has 15 amino acids. The DNA for the CDR3 is TGTGCCAGCTCACCAAGGGACAGCCAAGTCGGTGGCTACACCTTC. Translating it yields CASSPRDSQVGGYTF.

This clone appeared a few times. J is TRBJ2-5 and V is TRBV18, with no clear D. This CDR3 has 18 amino acids. V lost 0 bases to trimming and J lost 7 bases, with 24 bases between them. The germline V gene has CDR1 KGHSH and CDR2 LQKENI. The CDR3 bases are TGTGCCAGCTCACCACCACAAGACTTTCAGATGGGCAAAGCGACCCAGTACTTC. The encoded protein is CASSPPQDFQMGKATQYF.

CDR3 amino acids: CASSVGRGNQETQYF. CDR3 bases: TGTGCCAGCAGCGTAGGCAGGGGGAACCAAGAGACCCAGTACTTC. The rearrangement uses TRBV9 and TRBJ2-5; 7 bases line up with TRBD1. This CDR3 comprises 15 residues. The trim removed 0 bases at V and 0 bases at J, leaving 2 bases unmatched. CDR1 is SGDLS, CDR2 YYNGEE, per germline.

The chain links TRBV9 to TRBJ1-4; 7 bases agree with TRBD1. The V gene's germline CDR1 is SGDLS and CDR2 YYNGEE. The V segment lost 4 bases and the J segment 8 bases; nucleotides outside the gene matches: 14. The CDR3 is 16 amino acids. The CDR3 bases are TGTGCCAGCAGCCTAACCAAAGGGGGCCCTGGGGAAAAACTGTTTTTT. Its translation is CASSLTKGGPGEKLFF.

This rearrangement joins TRBV7-2 to TRBJ2-7; 9 nucleotides agree with TRBD2. The J segment lost 1 base and the V segment lost 0 bases, leaving 1 base of the junction unmatched. The CDR3 is 15 amino acids. Germline lookup yields CDR1 SGHTA and CDR2 FQGNSA. The DNA for the CDR3 is TGTGCCAGCAGCTTAGCTAGCGGGGGTTCCTACGAGCAGTACTTC. Its protein is CASSLASGGSYEQYF.

The V gene is TRBV29-1, the J gene TRBJ1-2, with D hard to call. The CDR3 contains 12 residues. Germline V gene sequence: CDR1 SQVTM, CDR2 ANQGSEA. Trimming stripped 8 bases from V and 1 base from J, with 11 bases between. Here the CDR3 reads CSRCEGNYGYTF. CDR3 bases: TGCAGCCGTTGTGAGGGTAACTATGGCTACACCTTC.

The chain couples TRBV7-2 to TRBJ2-7; the match to TRBD2 covers 8 bases. The length of the CDR3 is 15 residues. Germline CDR1 and CDR2: SGHTA and FQGNSA. J was trimmed by 2 bases and V by 5 bases; bases with no gene match: 8. The CDR3 region has the DNA TGTGCCAGCAGCCTATATCTTAGCGGGACCTACGAGCAGTACTTC. Amino acid sequence: CASSLYLSGTYEQYF.

The rearrangement joins TRBV12-5 to TRBJ2-3; D gene unclear. This CDR3 is built from 11 residues. Trimming cost V 6 bases and J 6 bases, with 7 bases left between them. Germline lookup yields CDR1 LGHNT and CDR2 FRNRAP. The CDR3 DNA reads as TGTGCTAGTGGCTTGAGGGATACGCAGTATTTT. Protein: CASGLRDTQYF.

The chain links TRBV29-1 to TRBJ2-5, with D perhaps matching TRBD1 (6 bases). The DNA end is a closer match to TRBJ2-7, so the J assignment may be wrong. This CDR3 spans 12 amino acids. Germline lookup yields CDR1 SQVTM and CDR2 ANQGSEA. The CDR3 protein is CSVETGDYEQYF. CDR3 DNA sequence: TGCAGCGTTGAGACAGGAGACTACGAGCAGTACTTC.

V gene TRBV7-2 combines with J gene TRBJ2-3, with TRBD2 identical over 11 bases. V lost 5 bases and J lost 1; bases outside the gene matches: 11. CDR1 SGHTA and CDR2 FQGNSA come from the germline V gene. This CDR3 has 18 residues. The CDR3, as DNA: TGTGCCAGCAGCCCGCTAGGGCTAGCGGGAGGACGCACAGATACGCAGTATTTT. It is translated as CASSPLGLAGGRTDTQYF.

The CDR3 sequence is CASSTGQDYNSPLHF. The CDR3 DNA reads TGCGCCAGCAGCACGGGACAGGATTACAATTCACCCCTCCACTTT. The chain links TRBV5-1 to TRBJ1-6; TRBD1 aligns across 8 bases. Germline V gene sequence: CDR1 SGHRS, CDR2 YFSETQ. CDR3 length: 15 amino acids. J gave up 7 bases and V 4 bases, and 7 bases lay outside the gene matches.